These T cell receptor beta chains were read from a single sample in a study of blood T cell repertoires in COVID-19. The table came from immunoSEQ multiplex PCR; TCRdb's copy has only in-frame clones and leaves some out. The data hold 350,000 or so clones, with 88% observed a single time. Source material: PBMCs or T cells enriched from blood (not recorded which). The receptors were sampled from a woman younger than 45 who had been exposed to COVID-19. CDR3s include the opening cysteine and the closing phenylalanine or tryptophan. The order of the fields is V gene, D gene, J gene, clone size, CDR3 DNA, CDR3 protein. A D gene is named only where the DNA matches it firmly. The size of a clone is reported for some rows only, either as once, few or many, or as a class for expanded clones.

v_call: TRBV7-6
d_call: TRBD2
j_call: TRBJ2-3
clone_size: once
cdr3_nt: TGTGCCAGCAGCTTAGGGACTAGCGGGAGAGGTGGAGATACGCAGTATTTT
cdr3_aa: CASSLGTSGRGGDTQYF

v_call: TRBV27
d_call: NA
j_call: TRBJ1-2
clone_size: NA
cdr3_nt: TGTGCCAGCAGTTTATCGATCAGTTTCTCCTATGGCTACACCTTC
cdr3_aa: CASSLSISFSYGYTF

v_call: TRBV7-6
d_call: NA
j_call: TRBJ1-2
clone_size: NA
cdr3_nt: TGTGCCAGCAGCTTTGGGGGGGACCCCCGGGATGGCTACACCTTC
cdr3_aa: CASSFGGDPRDGYTF

v_call: TRBV25-1
d_call: NA
j_call: TRBJ2-7
clone_size: NA
cdr3_nt: TGTGCCAGCAGTGAAATCAACTCCTACGAGCAGTACTTC
cdr3_aa: CASSEINSYEQYF

v_call: TRBV27
d_call: TRBD1
j_call: TRBJ2-7
clone_size: NA
cdr3_nt: TGTGCCAGCCGTAGGACAGGGGGAGTAGGTACCTACGAGCAGTACTTC
cdr3_aa: CASRRTGGVGTYEQYF

v_call: TRBV27
d_call: TRBD1
j_call: TRBJ2-1
clone_size: NA
cdr3_nt: TGTGCCAGCAGGGAGGACAGGGGCACCAATGAGCAGTTCTTC
cdr3_aa: CASREDRGTNEQFF

v_call: TRBV7-9
d_call: NA
j_call: TRBJ1-5
clone_size: NA
cdr3_nt: TGTGCCAGCAGCTGGGGAGGGTGGGGCAATCAGCCCCAGCATTTT
cdr3_aa: CASSWGGWGNQPQHF

v_call: TRBV27
d_call: TRBD1
j_call: TRBJ2-7
clone_size: NA
cdr3_nt: TGTGCCAGCAGTTTGTACCACGGACAGGGGGTCTACGAGCAGTACTTC
cdr3_aa: CASSLYHGQGVYEQYF

v_call: TRBV2
d_call: NA
j_call: TRBJ1-4
clone_size: NA
cdr3_nt: TGTGCCAGCCTCCGGGGGGGGGATGAAAAACTGTTTTTT
cdr3_aa: CASLRGGDEKLFF

v_call: TRBV6-5
d_call: TRBD2
j_call: TRBJ2-7
clone_size: few
cdr3_nt: TGTGCCAGCAGTCGACTAGCGGACTCCTACGAGCAGTACTTC
cdr3_aa: CASSRLADSYEQYF

v_call: TRBV7-3
d_call: TRBD2
j_call: TRBJ2-3
clone_size: NA
cdr3_nt: TGTGCCAGCAGCTTAGAGCGACTAGCGGGTATCACAGATACGCAGTATTTT
cdr3_aa: CASSLERLAGITDTQYF

v_call: TRBV3-1/TRBV3-2
d_call: TRBD2
j_call: TRBJ2-7
clone_size: NA
cdr3_nt: TGTGCCAGCAGCCCTCCGGGACTAGCGGGGAAGCAGTACTTC
cdr3_aa: CASSPPGLAGKQYF

v_call: TRBV5-5
d_call: NA
j_call: TRBJ2-7
clone_size: NA
cdr3_nt: TGTGCCAGCAAAGAGGGGGCCGGGAGCTCCTACGAGCAGTACTTC
cdr3_aa: CASKEGAGSSYEQYF

v_call: TRBV24-1
d_call: TRBD1
j_call: TRBJ2-7
clone_size: once
cdr3_nt: TGTGCCACCAGTGATGGGACAGACGACGAGCAGTACTTC
cdr3_aa: CATSDGTDDEQYF

v_call: TRBV10-3
d_call: NA
j_call: TRBJ2-1
clone_size: NA
cdr3_nt: TGTGCCATCACTAACCCGGACTATGAGCAGTTCTTC
cdr3_aa: CAITNPDYEQFF

v_call: TRBV6-5
d_call: TRBD2
j_call: TRBJ2-4
clone_size: NA
cdr3_nt: TGTGCCAGCAGTTACGGGGCGGGAGGCGGGGACATTCAGTACTTC
cdr3_aa: CASSYGAGGGDIQYF

v_call: TRBV27
d_call: NA
j_call: TRBJ2-7
clone_size: NA
cdr3_nt: TGTGCCAGCAAGCGGGCCTACAGCTCCTACGAGCAGTACTTC
cdr3_aa: CASKRAYSSYEQYF

v_call: TRBV5-4
d_call: NA
j_call: TRBJ2-1
clone_size: NA
cdr3_nt: TGTGCCAGCAGCCCCGCCGGGACTCGCGGCTACAATGAGCAGTTCTTC
cdr3_aa: CASSPAGTRGYNEQFF

v_call: TRBV14
d_call: NA
j_call: TRBJ1-2
clone_size: NA
cdr3_nt: TGTGCCAGCAGCCAGGGGGGCTATGGCTACACCTTC
cdr3_aa: CASSQGGYGYTF

v_call: TRBV28
d_call: TRBD1
j_call: TRBJ2-7
clone_size: NA
cdr3_nt: TGTGCCAGCACCCGGGGACAGGGGGCACGGGAGCAGTACTTC
cdr3_aa: CASTRGQGAREQYF

v_call: TRBV27
d_call: TRBD1
j_call: TRBJ2-2
clone_size: NA
cdr3_nt: TGTGCCAGCAGTTTATCGTTTACCTACAGGGGGTCAGGTGGGGAGCTGTTTTTT
cdr3_aa: CASSLSFTYRGSGGELFF

v_call: TRBV7-3
d_call: TRBD1
j_call: TRBJ1-4
clone_size: NA
cdr3_nt: TGTGCCAGCAGCGCCTCAGGGGGTGATGAAAAACTGTTTTTT
cdr3_aa: CASSASGGDEKLFF

v_call: TRBV10-2
d_call: NA
j_call: TRBJ2-1
clone_size: NA
cdr3_nt: TGCGCCAGCATTCATACTAGCTCAACCTACAATGAGCAGTTCTTC
cdr3_aa: CASIHTSSTYNEQFF

v_call: TRBV15
d_call: NA
j_call: TRBJ2-1
clone_size: NA
cdr3_nt: TGTGCCACCAGCAGAGATTGGCAGGGTGGGTTCTTC
cdr3_aa: CATSRDWQGGFF

v_call: TRBV5-1
d_call: NA
j_call: TRBJ2-3
clone_size: NA
cdr3_nt: TGCGCCAGCAGCTTGGTGGGGGGGCAAGATACGCAGTATTTT
cdr3_aa: CASSLVGGQDTQYF

v_call: TRBV4-2
d_call: NA
j_call: TRBJ2-7
clone_size: NA
cdr3_nt: TGTGCCAGCAGCCACGGGACACCTAACTACGAGCAGTACTTC
cdr3_aa: CASSHGTPNYEQYF

v_call: TRBV5-4
d_call: NA
j_call: TRBJ1-2
clone_size: NA
cdr3_nt: TGTGCCAGCAGCGCTGGGCGGGGTCTTTTAATAGGATATGGCTACACCTTC
cdr3_aa: CASSAGRGLLIGYGYTF

v_call: TRBV11-2
d_call: NA
j_call: TRBJ1-4
clone_size: NA
cdr3_nt: TGTGCCAGCAGCCTCCAAAGTGAGGAGGCCGCTAATGAAAAACTGTTTTTT
cdr3_aa: CASSLQSEEAANEKLFF

v_call: TRBV18
d_call: TRBD1
j_call: TRBJ1-5
clone_size: NA
cdr3_nt: TGTGCCAGCTCACCAGGGACAGGGTTTCAGCCCCAGCATTTT
cdr3_aa: CASSPGTGFQPQHF

v_call: TRBV5-1
d_call: TRBD2
j_call: TRBJ2-1
clone_size: once
cdr3_nt: TGCGCCAGCAGCTTGGTCCTAGCGGGAGACAATGAGCAGTTCTTC
cdr3_aa: CASSLVLAGDNEQFF

v_call: TRBV2
d_call: TRBD1
j_call: TRBJ1-5
clone_size: NA
cdr3_nt: TGTGCCAGCAGAGGACAGGGAAGGGTAAGTCAGCCCCAGCATTTT
cdr3_aa: CASRGQGRVSQPQHF

v_call: TRBV10-2
d_call: NA
j_call: TRBJ2-7
clone_size: few
cdr3_nt: TGCGCCAGCACCCAGCAGGCTCTTGCCTACGAGCAGTACTTC
cdr3_aa: CASTQQALAYEQYF

v_call: TRBV5-1
d_call: TRBD1
j_call: TRBJ1-3
clone_size: once
cdr3_nt: TGCGCCAGCAGCTTGGGCTACCGGGACAGTGGAAACACCATATATTTT
cdr3_aa: CASSLGYRDSGNTIYF

v_call: TRBV5-4
d_call: NA
j_call: TRBJ1-1
clone_size: NA
cdr3_nt: TGTGCCAGCAGCTTGGAGCCTCTGGTGAACACTGAAGCTTTCTTT
cdr3_aa: CASSLEPLVNTEAFF

v_call: TRBV9
d_call: TRBD2
j_call: TRBJ2-1
clone_size: NA
cdr3_nt: TGTGCCAGCAGCGGAACGACTAGCGGGAGGTCGGGGAATGAGCAGTTCTTC
cdr3_aa: CASSGTTSGRSGNEQFF

v_call: TRBV4-1
d_call: TRBD2
j_call: TRBJ2-1
clone_size: once
cdr3_nt: TGCGCCAGCAGCCAAGAGCGACTAGCGGGAGGCGATGAGCAGTTCTTC
cdr3_aa: CASSQERLAGGDEQFF

v_call: TRBV27
d_call: TRBD1
j_call: TRBJ1-2
clone_size: NA
cdr3_nt: TGTGCCAGCAGTTCAGGGGGCGGGTATGGCTACACCTTC
cdr3_aa: CASSSGGGYGYTF

v_call: TRBV19
d_call: TRBD2
j_call: TRBJ2-1
clone_size: few
cdr3_nt: TGTGCCAGTAGTATGGGACTAGCGGCAGGGGATGAGCAGTTCTTC
cdr3_aa: CASSMGLAAGDEQFF

v_call: TRBV4-2
d_call: TRBD2
j_call: TRBJ2-7
clone_size: NA
cdr3_nt: TGTGCCAGCAGCCCTGCCTACGGGACTAGTGTCTACGAGCAGTACTTC
cdr3_aa: CASSPAYGTSVYEQYF

v_call: TRBV9
d_call: TRBD2
j_call: TRBJ2-1
clone_size: NA
cdr3_nt: TGTGCCAGCAGCGTACCCAGAGGGGAGAGACCGGGACTAGCAAATAACAATGAGCAGTTCTTC
cdr3_aa: CASSVPRGERPGLANNNEQFF